The clone carrying this T cell receptor (beta chain) appeared many times. The data originate from a study of T-cell memory formation after mild COVID-19. TCRdb ran MiXCR on the 5' RACE reads and lists one entry per CDR3 protein. The top ten clones hold 8.8% of a sample with roughly 400,000 distinct CDR3 sequences, more than 20% of them seen once. CDR3 length: 13 amino acids. Trimming left V 2 bases short and J 4 bases short, with 8 bases between. V and J are TRBV12-3 or TRBV12-4 and TRBJ1-2; the D is unclear. This TCR came from an adult woman who had mild COVID-19 (a few samples of this study predate the infection). Cell type and time point are not known. Sequencing was done on a sample of PBMCs or a T cell subset sorted from them (not recorded which). The CDR3 DNA reads TGTGCCAGCAGTTTACGTGGGTCCTATGGCTACACCTTC. Amino acids: CASSLRGSYGYTF.